These 20 T cell receptor beta chains were sequenced from one sample in a study of shared clonotypes between healthy human individuals. Using immunoSEQ multiplex PCR, the repertoire was profiled, and TCRdb retains in-frame clones only, with some absent. The sample lists about 2.4 million clones, roughly 93% seen once, with about 0.38% in the top ten. Sequencing was carried out using naive CD4+ T cells from PBMCs. Subset meaning: CD45RA+ positively selected. The receptors originated from a young man in good health. Some clones in this sample may be carry-over from other donors' samples.

The V call is TRBV7-2, the J call TRBJ2-1; D remains unclear. This CDR3 region has 11 residues. Per germline, CDR1 SGHTA and CDR2 FQGNSA. Trimming shortened V by 11 bases and J by 2 bases, and 7 bases separated the two germline ends. CDR3 nucleotides: TGTGCCGACGTCCCCTACAATGAGCAGTTCTTC. It codes for CADVPYNEQFF. Variable domain in full (rest from reference TRBV7-2 and TRBJ2-1): GAGVSQSPSNKVTEKGKDVELRCDPISGHTALYWYRQSLGQGLEFLIYFQGNSAPDKSGLPSDRFSAERTGGSVSTLTIQRTQQEDSAVYLCADVPYNEQFFGPGTRLTVL.

This clone came up once. The genes are TRBV5-1 and TRBJ2-6, with D perhaps TRBD2 (5 bases). The CDR3 length is 16 residues. The germline gives CDR1 SGHRS, CDR2 YFSETQ. V shed 2 bases and J shed 3 bases, with 12 bases lying between them. The CDR3 DNA is TGCGCCAGCAGCTTAACCGGACTGCTTGGGGCCAACGTCCTGACTTTC. Protein: CASSLTGLLGANVLTF.

This sequence joins TRBV4-2 and TRBJ2-1; D is perhaps TRBD1 (5 bases). Between the trimmed V and J ends, which lost 2 bases and 4 bases, there was a span of 18 bases. This CDR3 region has 17 residues. CDR1 is LGHNA and CDR2 is YNFKEQ in the germline V gene. The DNA for the CDR3 is TGTGCCAGCAGCCAACAAGTGACGGAAGGGGATTACAATGAGCAGTTCTTC. Translating gives CASSQQVTEGDYNEQFF.

The sample holds a few counts of this clone. This chain uses TRBV5-5 with TRBJ1-2, with 9 bases identical to TRBD1. This CDR3 has 14 amino acids. With 2 bases clipped from V and 5 bases from J, the junction kept 4 bases outside the gene matches. Per the germline V gene, CDR1 is SGHKS and CDR2 is YYEKEE (reference sequence). The CDR3 loop reads CASSFLGTGYGYTF. The DNA for the CDR3 is TGTGCCAGCAGCTTCCTCGGGACAGGGTATGGCTACACCTTC.

This clone was detected only a few times. Other DNA sequences in the sample encode the same CDR3. This chain links TRBV2 with TRBJ1-1, with D maybe TRBD1 (5 bases). The germline gives CDR1 SNHLY, CDR2 FYNNEI. V was trimmed by 6 bases and J by 1 base, leaving 9 bases between them. CDR3 length equals 13 residues. CDR3 amino acids: CASSSTGNTEAFF. As DNA, the CDR3 is TGTGCCAGCAGCTCTACAGGGAACACTGAAGCTTTCTTT.

This chain connects TRBV6-6 to TRBJ1-5; TRBD1 is a possible D gene (5 bases). CDR1 and CDR2 (germline): MNHNY, SVGAGI (reference sequence). V lost 5 bases, J lost 3 bases, and 11 bases lay in between. This CDR3 spans 14 amino acids. DNA for the CDR3: TGTGCCAGCAGTCCCGACAGCTACAATCAGCCCCAGCATTTT. Translated: CASSPDSYNQPQHF.

The J gene is TRBJ2-1, the V gene TRBV5-1, with 9 bases that match TRBD2. This CDR3 has 14 amino acids. The V and J ends lost 7 bases and 3 bases, in that order; junction bases with no gene match: 5. Germline V CDR1 and CDR2: SGHRS, YFSETQ. This CDR3 reads CASRQTSGYNEQFF. CDR3 sequence (DNA): TGCGCCAGCCGTCAGACTAGCGGCTACAATGAGCAGTTCTTC.

The chain couples TRBV27 to TRBJ2-7, with TRBD1 matching 7 bases. The V gene end was trimmed by 6 bases and the J gene end by 1 base; junction bases not matched to a gene: 3. Germline V gene data show CDR1 as MNHEY and CDR2 as SMNVEV (reference sequence). The CDR3 is 13 amino acids. CDR3 sequence: CASRPDRSYEQYF. The CDR3, as DNA: TGTGCCAGCAGGCCGGACAGGTCCTACGAGCAGTACTTC.

The J gene is TRBJ2-1, the V gene TRBV10-1; 16 bases fit TRBD2. The CDR3 is 16 residues long. The germline CDR1 and CDR2 sequences are WNHNN and SYGVQD (reference sequence). The V and J ends lost 3 bases and 8 bases, in that order; junction bases with no gene match: 4. CDR3: CASSDPGLAGGYEQFF. The DNA of the CDR3 is TGCGCCAGCAGTGACCCGGGACTAGCGGGAGGGTATGAGCAGTTCTTC.

The rearrangement joins TRBV28 to TRBJ1-6, with unresolved D. Between the trimmed V and J ends, which lost 7 bases and 13 bases, there was a span of 14 bases. Germline CDR1 MDHEN, CDR2 SYDVKM. The CDR3 runs to 12 residues. The CDR3 nucleotides read TGTGCCAGCAACCCTCGGACGCAGCCCCTCCACTTT. Protein: CASNPRTQPLHF.

The chain is built from TRBV5-4 and TRBJ2-7, with a possible D match to TRBD1 (6 bases). V was shortened by 4 bases and J by 1 base, with 12 bases between the two germline ends. The germline V gene encodes CDR1 SGHNT and CDR2 YYREEE (reference sequence). The CDR3 consists of 14 residues. The CDR3 DNA reads TGTGCCAGCAGCCCGGACAGCTTTTCCTACGAGCAGTACTTC. This codes for CASSPDSFSYEQYF.

The chain is built from TRBV27 and TRBJ2-2; a possible D gene is TRBD1 (6 bases). The germline CDR1 and CDR2 sequences are MNHEY and SMNVEV (reference sequence). This CDR3 is 17 amino acids long. Deletions cut 5 bases from V and 0 bases from J, with 16 bases between. The CDR3 bases are TGTGCCAGCAGTGTTCGACAGGCCGTCGCGAACACCGGGGAGCTGTTTTTT. This sequence encodes CASSVRQAVANTGELFF.

The chain has TRBV9 and TRBJ1-3; D is perhaps TRBD1 (6 bases). The germline V gene encodes CDR1 SGDLS and CDR2 YYNGEE. V was pared by 0 bases and J by 1 base, with 20 bases between. This CDR3 contains 19 residues. CDR3 nucleotides: TGTGCCAGCAGCGTAGAAGGGCGATCCAGGGGAACGTCTGGAAACACCATATATTTT. It yields the protein CASSVEGRSRGTSGNTIYF. The full variable domain, completed using reference TRBV9 and TRBJ1-3, is DSGVTQTPKHLITATGQRVTLRCSPRSGDLSVYWYQQSLDQGLQFLIQYYNGEERAKGNILERFSAQQFPDLHSELNLSSLELGDSALYFCASSVEGRSRGTSGNTIYFGEGSWLTVV.

The chain has TRBV5-1 and TRBJ2-1; no clear D gene. CDR3 length: 13 amino acids. V lost 6 bases to trimming and J lost 9 bases, with 16 bases between them. Germline values: CDR1 SGHRS, CDR2 YFSETQ. The CDR3 is CASTGQELGEQFF. The CDR3 DNA is TGCGCCAGCACAGGTCAGGAGTTGGGTGAGCAGTTCTTC.

This chain links TRBV4-1 with TRBJ1-2; TRBD1 agrees at 9 bases. Per the germline V gene, CDR1 is MGHRA and CDR2 is YSYEKL. The trim removed 4 bases at V and 3 bases at J, leaving 9 bases unmatched. The CDR3 extends over 16 amino acids. Here the CDR3 DNA reads TGCGCCAGCAGCCGGAACAGGGGGCCGCGTGACTATGGCTACACCTTC. Encoded protein: CASSRNRGPRDYGYTF.

The rearrangement links TRBV7-2 to TRBJ1-1; D gene ambiguous. The germline V gene encodes CDR1 SGHTA and CDR2 FQGNSA. This CDR3 comprises 14 residues. V gave up 5 bases and J gave up 5 bases, with 15 bases separating them. The CDR3 loop reads CASSPGRRWTEAFF. Here the CDR3 DNA reads TGTGCCAGCAGCCCCGGTCGCAGGTGGACTGAAGCTTTCTTT.

The V gene is TRBV6-1, the J gene TRBJ2-3, with 8 bases that match TRBD2. Trimming at V came to 6 bases and at J to 15 bases, leaving 8 bases not matched to a gene. Germline V gene lookup returns CDR1 MNHNS and CDR2 SASEGT. The CDR3 is 11 amino acids. The CDR3 is CASSAGGLTYF. The CDR3 nucleotides read TGTGCCAGCAGCGCGGGAGGCCTCACCTATTTT.

The rearrangement links TRBV19 to TRBJ2-5, with 9 bases fitting TRBD2. Germline CDR1 reads LNHDA; CDR2 reads SQIVND (reference sequence). With V trimmed by 3 bases and J by 4 bases, 3 bases remained unmatched. This CDR3 is built from 14 residues. The DNA of the CDR3 is TGTGCCAGTAGTATTGCGGGGGGGTCAGAGACCCAGTACTTC. Translation gives CASSIAGGSETQYF.

This chain connects TRBV6-5 to TRBJ2-3; 7 positions agree with TRBD1. J was trimmed by 2 bases and V by 0 bases; bases with no gene match: 2. CDR1 MNHEY and CDR2 SVGAGI come from the germline V gene. The CDR3 runs 15 residues. CDR3 in DNA: TGTGCCAGCAGTTACTCGGGACAGAACACAGATACGCAGTATTTT. Translated, it gives CASSYSGQNTDTQYF.

V usage is TRBV19 and J usage is TRBJ1-1; D gene unclear. V was pared by 7 bases and J by 0 bases, with 9 bases between. CDR1 LNHDA and CDR2 SQIVND come from the germline V gene (reference sequence). The CDR3 sequence is 13 residues long. For the CDR3, the DNA is TGTGCCAGTATAACGGGGATGAACACTGAAGCTTTCTTT. Translated, it gives CASITGMNTEAFF. The full variable domain, with the rest looked up from reference TRBV19 and TRBJ1-1, is DGGITQSPKYLFRKEGQNVTLSCEQNLNHDAMYWYRQDPGQGLRLIYYSQIVNDFQKGDIAEGYSVSREKKESFPLTVTSAQKNPTAFYLCASITGMNTEAFFGQGTRLTVV.